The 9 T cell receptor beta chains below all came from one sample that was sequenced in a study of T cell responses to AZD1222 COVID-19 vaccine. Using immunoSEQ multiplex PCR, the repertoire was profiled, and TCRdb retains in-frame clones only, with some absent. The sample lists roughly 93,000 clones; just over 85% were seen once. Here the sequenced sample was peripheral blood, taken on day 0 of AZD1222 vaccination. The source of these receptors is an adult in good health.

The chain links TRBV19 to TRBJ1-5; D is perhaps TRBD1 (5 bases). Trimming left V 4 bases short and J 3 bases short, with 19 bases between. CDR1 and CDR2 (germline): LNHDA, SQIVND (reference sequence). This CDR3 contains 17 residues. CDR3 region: CASSTLSTEIFNQPQHF. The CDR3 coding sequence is TGTGCCAGTAGTACACTATCGACAGAAATCTTCAATCAGCCCCAGCATTTT.

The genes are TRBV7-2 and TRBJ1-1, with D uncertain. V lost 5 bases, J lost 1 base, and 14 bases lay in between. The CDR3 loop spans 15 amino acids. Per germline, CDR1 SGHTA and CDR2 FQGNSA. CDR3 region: CASSPGGSGNTEAFF. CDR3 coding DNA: TGTGCCAGCAGCCCCGGCGGGTCGGGGAACACTGAAGCTTTCTTT.

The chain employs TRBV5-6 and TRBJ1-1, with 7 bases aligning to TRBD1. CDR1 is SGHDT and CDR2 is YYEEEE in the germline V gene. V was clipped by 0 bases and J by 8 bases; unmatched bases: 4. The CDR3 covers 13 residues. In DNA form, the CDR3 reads TGTGCCAGCAGCTTGGTCAGGGGGTCCGAAGCTTTCTTT. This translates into CASSLVRGSEAFF.

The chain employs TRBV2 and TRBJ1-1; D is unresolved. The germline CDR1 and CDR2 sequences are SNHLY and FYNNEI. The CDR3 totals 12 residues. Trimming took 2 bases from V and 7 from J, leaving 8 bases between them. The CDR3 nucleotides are TGTGCCAGCAGTGAAAGAGGGTATGAAGCTTTCTTT. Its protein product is CASSERGYEAFF.

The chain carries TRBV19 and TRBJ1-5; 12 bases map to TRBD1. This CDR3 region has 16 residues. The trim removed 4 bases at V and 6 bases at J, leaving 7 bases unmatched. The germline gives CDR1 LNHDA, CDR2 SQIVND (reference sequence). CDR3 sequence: CASSTRGQGAAQPQHF. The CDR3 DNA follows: TGTGCCAGTAGTACCCGGGGACAGGGGGCGGCTCAGCCCCAGCATTTT.

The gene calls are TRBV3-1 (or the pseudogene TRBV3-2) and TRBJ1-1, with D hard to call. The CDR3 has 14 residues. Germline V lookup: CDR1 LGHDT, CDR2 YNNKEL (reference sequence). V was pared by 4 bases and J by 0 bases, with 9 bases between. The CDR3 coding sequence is TGTGCCAGCAGCCGTCAGGATTTGAACACTGAAGCTTTCTTT. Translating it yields CASSRQDLNTEAFF.

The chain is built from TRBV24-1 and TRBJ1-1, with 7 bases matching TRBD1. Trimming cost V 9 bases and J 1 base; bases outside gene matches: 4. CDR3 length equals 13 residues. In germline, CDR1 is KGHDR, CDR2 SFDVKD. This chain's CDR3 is CATGDSKNTEAFF. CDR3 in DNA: TGTGCCACCGGGGACAGCAAGAACACTGAAGCTTTCTTT.

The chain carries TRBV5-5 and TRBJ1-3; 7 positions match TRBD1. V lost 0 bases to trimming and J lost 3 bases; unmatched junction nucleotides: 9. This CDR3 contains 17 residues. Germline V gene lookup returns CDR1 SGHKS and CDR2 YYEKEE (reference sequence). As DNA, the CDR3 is TGTGCCAGCAGCTTGGTGGCTCAGGGGGACCTTGGAAACACCATATATTTT. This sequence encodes CASSLVAQGDLGNTIYF.

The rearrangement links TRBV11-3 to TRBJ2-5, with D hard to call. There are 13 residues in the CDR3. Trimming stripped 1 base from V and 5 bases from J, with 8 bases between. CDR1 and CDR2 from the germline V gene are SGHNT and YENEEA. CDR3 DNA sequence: TGTGCCAGCAGCTTAGTCCAACGGGAGACCCAGTACTTC. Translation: CASSLVQRETQYF.